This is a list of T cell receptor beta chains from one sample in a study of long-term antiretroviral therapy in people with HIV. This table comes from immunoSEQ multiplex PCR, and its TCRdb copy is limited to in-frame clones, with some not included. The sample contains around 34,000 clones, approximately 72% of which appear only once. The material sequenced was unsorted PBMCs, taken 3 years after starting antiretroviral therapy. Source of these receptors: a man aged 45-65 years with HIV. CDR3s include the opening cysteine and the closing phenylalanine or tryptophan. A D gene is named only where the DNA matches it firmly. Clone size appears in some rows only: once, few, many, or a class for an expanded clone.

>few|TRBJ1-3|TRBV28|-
CASSVRVGAGNTIYF
TGTGCCAGCAGTGTAAGGGTGGGGGCCGGAAACACCATATATTTT
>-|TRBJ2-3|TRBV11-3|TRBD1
CASSSGQGNTQYF
TGTGCCAGCAGCTCCGGACAGGGCAATACGCAGTATTTT
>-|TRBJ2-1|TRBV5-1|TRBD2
CASSSSGGSYNEQFF
TGCGCCAGCAGCTCCAGCGGGGGGTCCTACAATGAGCAGTTCTTC
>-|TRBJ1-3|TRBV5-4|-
CASSLGGTSSGNTIYF
TGTGCCAGCAGCTTGGGGGGGACGAGCTCTGGAAACACCATATATTTT
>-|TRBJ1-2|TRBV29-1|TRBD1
CSVDETGSGGYTF
TGCAGCGTCGACGAGACAGGGTCCGGTGGCTACACCTTC
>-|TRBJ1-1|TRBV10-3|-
CAISSSGRMNTEAFF
TGTGCCATCAGTTCTTCCGGACGGATGAACACTGAAGCTTTCTTT
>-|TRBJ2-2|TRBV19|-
CASSMRNGELFF
TGTGCCAGTAGTATGCGGAACGGGGAGCTGTTTTTT
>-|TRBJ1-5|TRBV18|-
CASSLGSTSGGQPQHF
TGTGCCAGCTCACTTGGCAGTACCTCTGGGGGTCAGCCCCAGCATTTT
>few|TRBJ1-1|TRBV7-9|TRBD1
CASSLFGQGGNTEAFF
TGTGCCAGCAGCCTCTTCGGACAGGGGGGGAACACTGAAGCTTTCTTT
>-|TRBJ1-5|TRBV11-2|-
CASSLDSGPYSNQPQHF
TGTGCCAGCAGCTTAGATTCGGGGCCCTATAGCAATCAGCCCCAGCATTTT
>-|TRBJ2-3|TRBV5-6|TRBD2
CASSWFKTSGSTDTQYF
TGTGCCAGCAGCTGGTTTAAGACTAGCGGGAGTACAGATACGCAGTATTTT
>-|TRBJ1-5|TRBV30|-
CAWAGGFNQPQHF
TGTGCCTGGGCGGGAGGGTTCAATCAGCCCCAGCATTTT
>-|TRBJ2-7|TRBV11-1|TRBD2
CASSFEAGGTYEQYF
TGTGCCAGCAGCTTTGAAGCGGGGGGTACCTACGAGCAGTACTTC
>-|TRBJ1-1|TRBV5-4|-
CASSPDSLNTEAFF
TGTGCCAGCAGCCCGGACAGCTTGAACACTGAAGCTTTCTTT
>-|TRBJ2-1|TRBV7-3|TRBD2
CASSLTYGGNEQFF
TGTGCCAGCAGCTTAACGTACGGGGGGAATGAGCAGTTCTTC
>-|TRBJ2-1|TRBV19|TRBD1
CASSYPPPYRGRGNEQFF
TGTGCCAGTAGTTACCCTCCCCCCTACAGGGGGCGAGGCAATGAGCAGTTCTTC
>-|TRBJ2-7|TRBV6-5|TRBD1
CASRRTGNYEQYF
TGTGCCAGCAGGAGGACAGGGAACTACGAGCAGTACTTC
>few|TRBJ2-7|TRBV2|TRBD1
CASSDTGVLSEQYF
TGTGCCAGCAGTGATACAGGGGTCCTTTCCGAGCAGTACTTC
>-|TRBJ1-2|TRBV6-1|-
CASSGITAYGYTF
TGTGCCAGCAGCGGAATCACGGCCTATGGCTACACCTTC
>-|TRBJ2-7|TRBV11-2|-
CASSFRYGSAYEQYF
TGTGCCAGCAGCTTTCGGTACGGGAGTGCCTACGAGCAGTACTTC
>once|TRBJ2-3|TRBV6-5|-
CASSYAPRTDTQYF
TGTGCCAGCAGTTACGCCCCCCGCACAGATACGCAGTATTTT
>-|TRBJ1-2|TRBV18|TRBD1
CASSPGTGGLYGYTF
TGTGCCAGCTCACCTGGGACAGGGGGCCTCTATGGCTACACCTTC
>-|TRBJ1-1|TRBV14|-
CASSILDSLNTEAFF
TGTGCCAGCAGCATTCTAGACTCCCTGAACACTGAAGCTTTCTTT